This T cell receptor beta chain derives from a study of blood T cell repertoires in COVID-19 (TCRdb year 2020). About the investigation overall: Samples covering the acute and convalescent phases of COVID-19 were provided by collaborators in the United States, Italy and Spain. Samples were obtained from the ongoing ImmuneRACE study (first 160 participants) and from over a thousand subjects provided by 6 global collaborators. Sample metadata almost always included a de-identified subject ID, COVID-19 status, age in years and sex. The repertoires were released in a freely available public database meant as a resource for research on the immune response to SARS-CoV-2. The dataset comprised deeply sampled blood TCRbeta repertoires from subjects exposed to, actively infected with, or recovered from COVID-19. The prospective study material was composed of cDNA or gDNA derived from T cells, B-cell-depleted T cells, or PBMCs. HLA class I and class II types, where available, came from metadata supplied by the sample provider rather than from assay-based typing. Beyond this particular receptor, the publication reports: How much clinical and demographic metadata was included differed by source and by participant, and the metadata was provided uncurated.

TCRbeta CDR3 regions were amplified from genomic DNA by means of the immunoSEQ Assay, a bias-controlled multiplex PCR. Under the source paper's analysis protocol: The number of nucleated cells in each sample was estimated from the amplification of reference gene primers within the assay. To quantify the absolute abundance of each unique TCRbeta CDR3 rearrangement, sequence reads were collapsed and filtered. For each sample, productive Simpson clonality was calculated as the square root of Simpson's diversity index over productive rearrangements. The source is immuneACCESS, and TCRdb retained only in-frame sequences with V and J called. Part of the clones is not carried over; for the studies checked, unresolved V genes explain less than half of this, and the remainder is unexplained. The V and J calls and clone size are taken from that table; D and trimming were inferred from the DNA. The table for this sample lists roughly 53,000 clones; 76% of them were counted only once. The biggest ten clones account for approximately 24% of the sample.

Collaborating institutions collected whole blood in K2EDTA tubes following their own protocols. For TCRbeta analysis, collaborator samples were shipped as frozen whole blood, as isolated PBMCs, or as DNA extracted from either sample type. The junction shows trimming of 5 bases on V and 3 bases on J, and the gene matches do not reach 7 bases of it. CDR1 and CDR2 (MNHEY, SVGAGI) derive from the germline V gene. The CDR3 covers 15 residues, taking in both the cysteine and the phenylalanine. Left in the record is the CDR3 DNA by itself, 45 bases read in frame from the first base. On this clone: Its antigen is not yet known. Base qualities were left out, and no much larger clone turns up one base away.

The origin of this receptor is a man over 45 with active or convalescent COVID-19. This sequence uses TRBV6-5 and TRBJ1-2, with 9 middle bases fitting TRBD1. Sequenced sample: peripheral blood. The CDR3 protein: CASSPRTGADYGYTF. The sequenced DNA: TGTGCCAGCAGTCCCAGGACAGGGGCCGACTATGGCTACACCTTC.